This TCR beta chain was identified in a study of blood T cell repertoires in COVID-19. This clone was detected a few times. Germline V gene lookup returns CDR1 SGHTA and CDR2 FQGTGA. After removal of 5 bases from V and 2 bases from J, the junction contained 8 bases not matched to a gene. The length of the CDR3 is 16 residues. TCRdb's copy holds only in-frame clones and misses some; the assay was immunoSEQ multiplex PCR. The sample shows about 240,000 clones, around four fifths of them seen only once. This TCR came from a woman in her 40s who had been exposed to COVID-19. The chain employs TRBV7-3 and TRBJ1-2; TRBD1 agrees at 10 bases. Material: PBMCs or T cells enriched from blood (not recorded which). The CDR3 loop reads CASSLGTGETNYGYTF. The CDR3 DNA reads as TGTGCCAGCAGCCTCGGGACAGGGGAAACAAACTATGGCTACACCTTC. The variable domain in full, with the rest retrieved from reference TRBV7-3 and TRBJ1-2, is GAGVSQTPSNKVTEKGKYVELRCDPISGHTALYWYRQSLGQGPEFLIYFQGTGAADDSGLPNDRFFAVRPEGSVSTLKIQRTERGDSAVYLCASSLGTGETNYGYTFGSGTRLTVV.